Each of the 31 T cell receptor beta chains below was sequenced from the same sample in a study of T cell changes during pregnancy in multiple sclerosis. TCRdb's table, derived via immunoSEQ multiplex PCR, lists solely in-frame clones and lacks some. The sample gives over 40,000 clones, around 90% of which show up once; around 0.25% is in the top ten. The sequencing used CD4+ T cells from peripheral blood mononuclear cells, collected in the second trimester of pregnancy. The receptors shown here come from a female donor with multiple sclerosis, enrolled in a pregnancy study.

The chain joins TRBV19 to TRBJ2-3, with 12 bases identical to TRBD2. CDR1 and CDR2 (germline): LNHDA, SQIVND (reference sequence). The ends lost 6 bases at V and 2 bases at J; junction bases unmatched: 12. This CDR3 spans 18 amino acids. CDR3 amino acids: CASSKRTSGVWNTDTQYF. Written as DNA, the CDR3 is TGTGCCAGTAGCAAGAGGACTAGCGGGGTCTGGAACACAGATACGCAGTATTTT.

This chain joins TRBV9 and TRBJ2-7, with TRBD1 as a possible D gene (5 bases). Germline CDR1 SGDLS, CDR2 YYNGEE. V lost 3 bases to trimming and J lost 0 bases, with 7 bases between them. The CDR3 is made up of 13 amino acids. The CDR3 reads CASSEGVSYEQYF. CDR3 DNA sequence: TGTGCCAGCAGCGAAGGGGTCTCCTACGAGCAGTACTTC. The full variable domain, its missing parts supplied by reference TRBV9 and TRBJ2-7, is DSGVTQTPKHLITATGQRVTLRCSPRSGDLSVYWYQQSLDQGLQFLIQYYNGEERAKGNILERFSAQQFPDLHSELNLSSLELGDSALYFCASSEGVSYEQYFGPGTRLTVT.

In nucleotides, the CDR3 is TGTGCCAGCCGAGAGGGACAGGGATGGACTGAAGCTTTCTTT. It encodes CASREGQGWTEAFF. The chain carries TRBV13 and TRBJ1-1; 9 nucleotides line up with TRBD1. There are 14 residues in the CDR3. Germline CDR1 reads PRHDT; CDR2 reads FYEKMQ (reference sequence). V shed 8 bases, J shed 5 bases, and the junction held 9 bases outside the gene matches.

The chain uses TRBV6-1 and TRBJ1-1, with a tentative D call TRBD1 (5 bases). The CDR3 runs to 14 residues. The germline CDR1 and CDR2 sequences are MNHNS and SASEGT. The ends were cut back, 5 bases at V and 0 bases at J, with 10 bases in the middle. The DNA for the CDR3 is TGTGCCAGCAGTATAAAACAGGTGAACACTGAAGCTTTCTTT. This codes for CASSIKQVNTEAFF.

The genes are TRBV5-1 and TRBJ2-7, with D possibly being TRBD2 (7 bases). The ends were cut back, 0 bases at V and 3 bases at J, with 13 bases in the middle. Germline V gene data show CDR1 as SGHRS and CDR2 as YFSETQ. The CDR3 covers 15 residues. The CDR3, as DNA: TGCGCCAGCAGCTTGGAGGGCGGGGGCTACTACGAGCAGTACTTC. Its translation: CASSLEGGGYYEQYF.

The chain uses TRBV5-1 and TRBJ2-1; the match to TRBD1 covers 7 bases. The CDR3 has 14 residues. V lost 3 bases, J lost 6 bases, and 6 bases stayed unmatched. The germline CDR1 and CDR2 sequences are SGHRS and YFSETQ. The CDR3 region is CASSSGDRFNEQFF. CDR3 DNA sequence: TGCGCCAGCAGCTCAGGGGACAGATTCAATGAGCAGTTCTTC. Full variable domain (remainder filled in from reference TRBV5-1 and TRBJ2-1): KAGVTQTPRYLIKTRGQQVTLSCSPISGHRSVSWYQQTPGQGLQFLFEYFSETQRNKGNFPGRFSGRQFSNSRSEMNVSTLELGDSALYLCASSSGDRFNEQFFGPGTRLTVL.

This clone was seen a single time. This chain connects TRBV15 to TRBJ1-5; 9 nucleotides align to TRBD1. CDR1 LNHNV and CDR2 YYDKDF come from the germline V gene (reference sequence). There are 18 residues in the CDR3. V was pared by 2 bases and J by 0 bases, with 8 bases of the junction left unmatched. In nucleotides, the CDR3 is TGTGCCACCAGCAGACGGGACAGGGCAACTTATAGCAATCAGCCCCAGCATTTT. It is translated as CATSRRDRATYSNQPQHF.

The chain carries TRBV28 and TRBJ1-1, with D uncertain. Germline V CDR1 and CDR2: MDHEN, SYDVKM. The CDR3 length is 15 residues. Deletions cut 5 bases from V and 1 base from J, with 14 bases between. CDR3 loop: CASSPLRARNTEAFF. The DNA for the CDR3 is TGTGCCAGCAGTCCCCTCCGAGCGCGGAACACTGAAGCTTTCTTT.

The chain combines TRBV5-4 with TRBJ2-7; TRBD1 agrees at 11 bases. Losses at the gene ends were 0 bases for V and 3 bases for J; bases not matched to a gene: 2. The CDR3 extends over 15 amino acids. Per the germline V gene, CDR1 is SGHNT and CDR2 is YYREEE (reference sequence). CDR3 sequence: CASSLAGTGGYEQYF. In DNA, the CDR3 is TGTGCCAGCAGCTTGGCCGGGACAGGGGGCTACGAGCAGTACTTC.

This chain connects TRBV5-6 to TRBJ1-2; D perhaps matches TRBD1 (6 bases). The CDR3 sequence is 15 residues long. V lost 0 bases to trimming and J lost 2 bases, with 11 bases between them. Per the germline V gene, CDR1 is SGHDT and CDR2 is YYEEEE. The CDR3 region has the DNA TGTGCCAGCAGCTTGGCGTCAGGGGTAAACTATGGCTACACCTTC. Residues: CASSLASGVNYGYTF.

This chain uses TRBV2 with TRBJ1-2, with D maybe TRBD1 (5 bases). The V end was cut by 7 bases, the J end by 1 base, with 10 bases between. This CDR3 comprises 13 residues. Per the germline V gene, CDR1 is SNHLY and CDR2 is FYNNEI. The CDR3 spells CASKIQDNYGYTF. CDR3 sequence (DNA): TGTGCCAGCAAAATACAGGATAACTATGGCTACACCTTC. Complete variable domain (other parts from reference TRBV2 and TRBJ1-2): EPEVTQTPSHQVTQMGQEVILRCVPISNHLYFYWYRQILGQKVEFLVSFYNNEISEKSEIFDDQFSVERPDGSNFTLKIRSTKLEDSAMYFCASKIQDNYGYTFGSGTRLTVV.

CDR3 nucleotides: TGTGCCAGCAGTGAACTCGGACAGGGGAGAACTGAAGCTTTCTTT. It translates to CASSELGQGRTEAFF. The gene calls are TRBV6-1 and TRBJ1-1, with 9 bases identical to TRBD1. Germline V gene lookup returns CDR1 MNHNS and CDR2 SASEGT. The CDR3 is made up of 15 amino acids. V lost 2 bases, J lost 5 bases, and 6 bases stayed unmatched.

V is TRBV15 and J is TRBJ2-3; possible D gene TRBD2, 7 bases. Germline values: CDR1 LNHNV, CDR2 YYDKDF (reference sequence). The CDR3 spans 14 residues. V gave up 8 bases and J gave up 2 bases, with 14 bases separating them. The CDR3 is CATSRGGTTDTQYF. As DNA, the CDR3 is TGTGCCACCTCAAGGGGGGGTACCACAGATACGCAGTATTTT.

CDR3 amino acids: CASSYTSGSSYEQYF. The CDR3 bases are TGTGCCAGCAGTTACACTAGCGGGAGCTCCTACGAGCAGTACTTC. The rearrangement links TRBV6-5 to TRBJ2-7; the match to TRBD2 covers 11 bases. Germline V lookup: CDR1 MNHEY, CDR2 SVGAGI. The CDR3 covers 15 residues. With 2 bases clipped from V and 0 bases from J, the junction kept 0 bases outside the gene matches.

This chain links TRBV7-9 with TRBJ2-7; TRBD2 agrees at 10 bases. After removal of 5 bases from V and 6 bases from J, the junction contained 10 bases not matched to a gene. The CDR3 has 15 residues. Germline CDR1 reads SEHNR; CDR2 reads FQNEAQ (reference sequence). The CDR3 DNA follows: TGTGCCAGCAGCCCCTTGAGCGGGGGGGAATCCGAGCAGTACTTC. Its protein product is CASSPLSGGESEQYF.

This clone came up once. The chain combines TRBV6-5 with TRBJ2-3; perhaps TRBD1 as D (6 bases). Germline loops: CDR1 MNHEY, CDR2 SVGAGI. The CDR3 length is 13 residues. The ends were cut back, 2 bases at V and 4 bases at J, with 7 bases in the middle. This chain's CDR3 is CASSYGGSDTQYF. In DNA, the CDR3 is TGTGCCAGCAGTTACGGGGGCTCAGATACGCAGTATTTT.

As concerns this clone: One end of the junction fails to match germline, which may point to a read error. The J gene is TRBJ2-3, the V gene TRBV7-9, with D tentatively TRBD2 (5 bases). Looked up from germline, CDR1 is SEHNR and CDR2 is FQNEAQ (reference sequence). The CDR3 length is 11 residues. CDR3 DNA sequence: TGTGCCAGCAGCTTAGTGGAACTGGGCGGGTTT. It codes for CASSLVELGGF.

V and J are TRBV5-1 and TRBJ2-7; no clear D. The V gene lost 0 bases and the J gene lost 0 bases, with 7 bases spanning the gap. The CDR3 sequence is 14 residues long. Germline values: CDR1 SGHRS, CDR2 YFSETQ. The CDR3 DNA is TGCGCCAGCAGCTTGGGTGTCGGCTCCTACGAGCAGTACTTC. Amino acids: CASSLGVGSYEQYF.

The V and J genes are TRBV19 and TRBJ2-5; 14 nucleotides align to TRBD2. CDR3 length: 16 amino acids. CDR1 and CDR2 (germline): LNHDA, SQIVND (reference sequence). Trimming removed 5 bases from V and 5 bases from J; junction bases left unmatched: 7. CDR3 DNA sequence: TGTGCCAGTAGTTCGGGACTAGCGGGGGCCCGGGAGACCCAGTACTTC. This translates into CASSSGLAGARETQYF.

The chain combines TRBV20-1 with TRBJ2-5, with D unresolved. CDR1 is DFQATT and CDR2 is SNEGSKA in the germline V gene (reference sequence). Trimming removed 4 bases at V and 4 bases at J, with 4 bases between. CDR3 length: 10 amino acids. DNA for the CDR3: TGCAGTGCTACATTAGAGACCCAGTACTTC. This encodes CSATLETQYF.

J is TRBJ2-7 and V is TRBV7-9, with unresolved D. This CDR3 comprises 12 residues. The germline V gene has CDR1 SEHNR and CDR2 FQNEAQ (reference sequence). Trimming cost V 3 bases and J 5 bases, with 8 bases left between them. CDR3 protein: CASSLEPHEQYF. In DNA form, the CDR3 reads TGTGCCAGCAGCTTGGAGCCCCACGAGCAGTACTTC.

This rearrangement joins TRBV7-6 to TRBJ2-1; weak D call: TRBD2 (6 bases). The CDR3 loop spans 15 amino acids. The V and J ends lost 5 bases and 4 bases respectively, with 15 bases between them. Germline V gene sequence: CDR1 SGHVS, CDR2 FNYEAQ. The CDR3 DNA is TGTGCCAGCAGCCCCGCGGCGGGGCGATACAATGAGCAGTTCTTC. Translated: CASSPAAGRYNEQFF.

The chain links TRBV19 to TRBJ1-2; D is perhaps TRBD1 (5 bases). V lost 4 bases to trimming and J lost 8 bases, with 20 bases between them. CDR3 length equals 15 residues. From germline, CDR1 is LNHDA and CDR2 SQIVND (reference sequence). The CDR3 DNA reads as TGTGCCAGTAGTACCTCAGACTTGTGGGGGGTCGGCTACACCTTC. It codes for CASSTSDLWGVGYTF.

V usage is TRBV4-1 and J usage is TRBJ1-6; D gene ambiguous. V lost 5 bases, J lost 5 bases, and 10 bases lay in between. The CDR3 is 14 amino acids. Germline V gene lookup returns CDR1 MGHRA and CDR2 YSYEKL. CDR3 amino acids: CASSTWENNSPLHF. The CDR3 nucleotides are TGCGCCAGCAGCACCTGGGAGAATAATTCACCCCTCCACTTT.

This clone was observed a few times. V usage is TRBV6-6 and J usage is TRBJ1-5; a possible D gene is TRBD1 (5 bases). The germline gives CDR1 MNHNY, CDR2 SVGAGI (reference sequence). V lost 6 bases to trimming and J lost 6 bases, with 9 bases between them. CDR3 length: 12 amino acids. CDR3 in DNA: TGTGCCAGCAGCGTCAGGGCTCAGCCCCAGCATTTT. Translated: CASSVRAQPQHF.

The chain carries TRBV5-4 and TRBJ2-1, with 7 nucleotides matching TRBD2. This CDR3 has 15 amino acids. Germline trimming cut 1 base from V and 6 bases from J; bases unmatched to any gene: 7. Germline V gene lookup returns CDR1 SGHNT and CDR2 YYREEE (reference sequence). The CDR3, as DNA: TGTGCCAGCAGCTTGCGCTCTAGCGGCCCCAATGAGCAGTTCTTC. This codes for CASSLRSSGPNEQFF.

This sequence joins TRBV4-1 and TRBJ2-5; TRBD2 agrees at 8 bases. The V gene end was trimmed by 2 bases and the J gene end by 5 bases; junction bases not matched to a gene: 10. The germline V gene encodes CDR1 MGHRA and CDR2 YSYEKL. The CDR3 runs to 16 residues. Here the CDR3 DNA reads TGCGCCAGCAGCCAACTCTCCGGGGGGGCTCATGAGACCCAGTACTTC. It yields the protein CASSQLSGGAHETQYF.

The chain is built from TRBV4-1 and TRBJ1-2; 9 bases fit TRBD1. Germline lookup yields CDR1 MGHRA and CDR2 YSYEKL. The CDR3 consists of 15 residues. V shed 5 bases and J 2 bases; nucleotides not matched to a gene: 6. The CDR3: CASSFRTGENYGYTF. The CDR3 region has the DNA TGCGCCAGCAGCTTTCGGACAGGGGAGAACTATGGCTACACCTTC.

This chain uses TRBV5-1 with TRBJ1-1; a possible D gene is TRBD1 (6 bases). Trimming cost V 0 bases and J 3 bases, with 18 bases left between them. This CDR3 comprises 17 residues. CDR1 and CDR2 (germline): SGHRS, YFSETQ. The CDR3 nucleotides are TGCGCCAGCAGCTTGGGGGACAAGCCGGTCATGGACACTGAAGCTTTCTTT. As protein: CASSLGDKPVMDTEAFF.

The J gene is TRBJ1-1, the V gene TRBV9; possibly TRBD1 for D (5 bases). The germline V and J ends were trimmed by 7 bases and 1 base, with 8 bases remaining between them. The V gene's germline CDR1 is SGDLS and CDR2 YYNGEE. The CDR3 loop spans 12 amino acids. CDR3 sequence (DNA): TGTGCCAGCGGGGGGTCGAACACTGAAGCTTTCTTT. Translated: CASGGSNTEAFF.

The chain recombines TRBV4-2 with TRBJ2-5; maybe TRBD2 (6 bases). V was clipped by 4 bases and J by 1 base, with 7 bases between them. CDR1 and CDR2 (germline): LGHNA, YNFKEQ. This CDR3 is built from 13 residues. The CDR3 coding sequence is TGTGCCAGCAGCCTGGGACTCCAAGAGACCCAGTACTTC. The encoded protein is CASSLGLQETQYF.